Listed below are T cell receptor beta chains from one sample, sequenced in a study of OX40 agonist ivuxolimab in advanced cancers. Measured with immunoSEQ multiplex PCR; TCRdb has only the in-frame clones, and not every one. Of roughly 60,000 clones listed, under 90% are singletons. Sequenced material: CD4+ or CD8+ T cells sorted from blood, taken in a trial of the OX40 agonist ivuxolimab. These receptors originate from an adult with an advanced solid tumor such as melanoma, head and neck, liver or kidney cancer. CDR3s include the opening cysteine and the closing phenylalanine or tryptophan. The D gene is left open where the match is weak. The size entry is marked missing in some rows and otherwise reads once, few, many or a size class.

cdr3_nt,cdr3_aa,clone_size,v_call,j_call,d_call
TGTGCCAGCAGTGTACTCAGGTCCCTTGGTGAAAAACTGTTTTTT,CASSVLRSLGEKLFF,.,TRBV2,TRBJ1-4,.
TGCAGCGGGCGTCTCTTCATAGAGTCGGATACGCAGTATTTT,CSGRLFIESDTQYF,.,TRBV29-1,TRBJ2-3,.
TGTGCCAGCACCCGAAGGTCGGGGGTCTTCTACGAGCAGTACTTC,CASTRRSGVFYEQYF,once,TRBV6-5,TRBJ2-7,.
TGTGCCAGCAGCTTAGGATTCGCAGCGGGCAATGAGCAGTTCTTC,CASSLGFAAGNEQFF,.,TRBV11-2,TRBJ2-1,.
TGTGCCAGCAGCTTGGCCCGGGACCCACCTACCTATGGCTACACCTTC,CASSLARDPPTYGYTF,.,TRBV5-6,TRBJ1-2,.
TGTGCCTGTCAACGGGACAGTGGTACCGGGGAGCTGTTTTTT,CACQRDSGTGELFF,.,TRBV30,TRBJ2-2,TRBD1
TGTGCCAGCAGCTGGGGACAGGGCTATGGCTACACCTTC,CASSWGQGYGYTF,.,TRBV7-9,TRBJ1-2,TRBD1
TGTGCCAGCTCACGCCAACAGGGAGCGGGGGGGCCGTTTTTTCTGCCAGATACGCAGTATTTT,CASSRQQGAGGPFFLPDTQYF,.,TRBV18,TRBJ2-3,TRBD2
TGCGCCAGCAGCCGACTCGACAGGGAAGGGGGCTATGGCTACACCTTC,CASSRLDREGGYGYTF,.,TRBV4-1,TRBJ1-2,TRBD1
TGTGCCAGCAGCCCGGGACAGGGGGCCTACGAGCAGTACTTC,CASSPGQGAYEQYF,.,TRBV9,TRBJ2-7,TRBD1
TGTGCCAGCAGTTTGACCGGGAATTCGGGCGATACGCAGTATTTT,CASSLTGNSGDTQYF,.,TRBV6-5,TRBJ2-3,.
TGTGCCAGCAGGCACAGAGGCAATCAGCCCCAGCATTTT,CASRHRGNQPQHF,.,TRBV6-1,TRBJ1-5,.
TGTGCCAGCTCACCAATTCCCAGCAATGAGGTCGATACGCAGTATTTT,CASSPIPSNEVDTQYF,.,TRBV18,TRBJ2-3,.
TGTGCCAGCAGTGACGCATACAATGAGCAGTTCTTC,CASSDAYNEQFF,.,TRBV6-4,TRBJ2-1,.
TGTGCCAGCAGGCCGTGGGACAGTGGACCATATAGCAATCAGCCCCAGCATTTT,CASRPWDSGPYSNQPQHF,few,TRBV2,TRBJ1-5,TRBD1
TGCGCCAGCAGCTTGGCCTTACCGGACACTGAAGCTTTCTTT,CASSLALPDTEAFF,.,TRBV5-1,TRBJ1-1,.
TGCGCCAGCAGCCAAGAGCCAGTGTGGGACAATCAGCCCCAGCATTTT,CASSQEPVWDNQPQHF,.,TRBV4-1,TRBJ1-5,.
TGTGCCAGCAGCTTCCGGGACAGAGCCACCGGGGAGCTGTTTTTT,CASSFRDRATGELFF,.,TRBV7-1,TRBJ2-2,TRBD1
TGTGCCAGCAGTTTAGGTAGTCTAGCGGGGGAGACCCAGTACTTC,CASSLGSLAGETQYF,.,TRBV28,TRBJ2-5,TRBD2
TGTGCCAGCAGTTACTCCTTGGGACAGAACAATCAGCCCCAGCATTTT,CASSYSLGQNNQPQHF,.,TRBV6-6,TRBJ1-5,TRBD1
TGTGCCAGCAGCAAATCTACCTATGGCTACACCTTC,CASSKSTYGYTF,.,TRBV11-2,TRBJ1-2,.
TGTGCCTGGAGTGATCTGGGTATGAAGACAGATACGCAGTATTTT,CAWSDLGMKTDTQYF,once,TRBV30,TRBJ2-3,.